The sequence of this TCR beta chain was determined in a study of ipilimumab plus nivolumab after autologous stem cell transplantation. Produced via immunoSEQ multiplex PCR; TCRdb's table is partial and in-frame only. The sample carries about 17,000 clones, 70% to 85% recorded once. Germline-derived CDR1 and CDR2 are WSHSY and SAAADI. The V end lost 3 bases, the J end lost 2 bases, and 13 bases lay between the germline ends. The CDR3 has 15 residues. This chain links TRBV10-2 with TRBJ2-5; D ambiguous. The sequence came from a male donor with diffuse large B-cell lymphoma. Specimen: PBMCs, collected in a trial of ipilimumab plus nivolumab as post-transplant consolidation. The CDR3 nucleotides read TGCGCCAGCAGTGACCCCCGTATGGCGCAAGAGACCCAGTACTTC. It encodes CASSDPRMAQETQYF.